Reported below is one T cell receptor beta chain. This entry is derived from a study of blood T cell repertoires in COVID-19. The wider study: COVID-19 samples, acute and convalescent, were from the United States, Italy and Spain.

CDR1 LNHDA and CDR2 SQIVND come from the germline V gene (reference sequence). The V gene lost 7 bases and the J gene lost 4 bases, with 13 bases spanning the gap. CDR3 length: 13 amino acids. Clones were sequenced by immunoSEQ multiplex PCR, and TCRdb holds only the in-frame ones, with some missing. The data contain around 140,000 clones, 75% to 90% of them seen just once; the ten biggest clones take up roughly 4%. Those who participated ranged in age from roughly 18 to 89 years and resided in about two dozen US areas. Participants reported their clinical history, and cohort assignment relied on those reports.

Sequencing was done on a sample of PBMCs or T cells enriched from blood (not recorded which). This chain connects TRBV19 to TRBJ1-1; D is uncertain. The receptor was isolated from a woman between 35 and 50 years old who had been exposed to COVID-19. The CDR3 nucleotides are TGTGCCAGTACCCACCCGGCGGCCACTGAAGCTTTCTTT. Translation gives CASTHPAATEAFF.